The clone carrying this TCR beta chain was counted ten times or more. Antigen: not known. This record belongs to a study of CD8 T cells in ankylosing spondylitis. Regarding the study as a whole: In peripheral blood, disease-linked CD8+ clones occurred at relatively low frequencies. A subset of motif variants has previously been described in the synovial fluid and blood of reactive arthritis. As reported, disease-linked clones showed significant enrichment in matched ankylosing spondylitis synovial fluid. About 8 highly homologous variants made up a TCR beta motif, and this motif appeared characteristic of ankylosing spondylitis blood.

MiXCR, applied by TCRdb to the 5' RACE reads, yields one record per CDR3 protein. This sample has about 390,000 distinct CDR3 sequences, with more than 20% found just once. CDR3 length: 17 residues. V lost 2 bases and J lost 0, with 17 bases in between. Germline V gives CDR1 DFQATT, CDR2 SNEGSKA (reference sequence). This chain joins TRBV20-1 and TRBJ1-5, with TRBD1 as a possible D gene (5 bases). The sequence derives from a male donor with ankylosing spondylitis. The sequenced sample was blood, either unsorted or a sorted T cell fraction (not recorded which). This CDR3 reads CSARSPAGADSNQPQHF. CDR3 nucleotides: TGCAGTGCTAGAAGTCCCGCCGGGGCCGATAGCAATCAGCCCCAGCATTTT.